This T cell receptor (beta chain) appears in the sequencing data of a study of long-term antiretroviral therapy in people with HIV. CDR3 length: 15 residues. Trimming took off 1 base at V and 6 bases at J, with 16 bases between the two ends. The germline gives CDR1 SGHDN, CDR2 FVKESK. At the survey level, the v3.0 immunoSEQ assay was run. Sequencing used immunoSEQ multiplex PCR; TCRdb keeps in-frame clones, though not all of them. The sample lists about 43,000 clones, approximately 89% occurring once. Treatment for every participant with HIV took place in the United States. The receptor comes from a woman aged 45-60 years with HIV. Sample: unsorted PBMCs, taken 0.1 years before starting antiretroviral therapy. The chain uses TRBV14 and TRBJ2-7; D uncertain. CDR3 coding DNA: TGTGCCAGCAGCCAAGTCGCACTATCCCTCGGCGAGCAGTACTTC. It is translated as CASSQVALSLGEQYF.